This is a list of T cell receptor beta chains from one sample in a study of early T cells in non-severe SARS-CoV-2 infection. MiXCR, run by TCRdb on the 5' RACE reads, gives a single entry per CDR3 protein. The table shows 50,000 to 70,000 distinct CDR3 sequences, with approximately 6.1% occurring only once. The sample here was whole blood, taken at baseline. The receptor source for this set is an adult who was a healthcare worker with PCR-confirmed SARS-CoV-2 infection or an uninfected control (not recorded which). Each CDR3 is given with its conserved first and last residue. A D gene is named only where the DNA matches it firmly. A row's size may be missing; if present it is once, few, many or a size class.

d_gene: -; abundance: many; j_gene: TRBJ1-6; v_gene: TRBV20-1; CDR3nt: TGCAGTGCATTACAGGGATATAATTCACCCCTCCACTTT; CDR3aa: CSALQGYNSPLHF
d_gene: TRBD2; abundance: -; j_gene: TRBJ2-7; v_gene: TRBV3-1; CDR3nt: TGTGCCAGCAGCCACGCGGGAGGGACCTACGAGCAGTACTTC; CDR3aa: CASSHAGGTYEQYF
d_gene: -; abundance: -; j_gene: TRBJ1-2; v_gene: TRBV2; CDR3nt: TGTGCCAGCGATGGACAAAGTGGCTACACCTTC; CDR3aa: CASDGQSGYTF
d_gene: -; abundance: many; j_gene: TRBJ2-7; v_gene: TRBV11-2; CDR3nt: TGTGCCAGCAGCTCCCCCCCAGACGAGCAGTACTTC; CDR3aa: CASSSPPDEQYF
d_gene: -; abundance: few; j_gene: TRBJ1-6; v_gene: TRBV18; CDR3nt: TGTGCCAGCTCACCAGAGACAGGATATCTTGCCAATTCACCCCTCCACTTT; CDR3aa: CASSPETGYLANSPLHF
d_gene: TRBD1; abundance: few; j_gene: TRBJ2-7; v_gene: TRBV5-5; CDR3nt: TGTGCCAGCAGCTTGGGGACAGGGGCCGAGCAGTACTTC; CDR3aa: CASSLGTGAEQYF
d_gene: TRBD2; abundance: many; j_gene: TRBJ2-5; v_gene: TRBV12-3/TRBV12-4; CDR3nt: TGTGCCAGCAGTTTGGGGACTAGCCGACAAGAGACCCAGTACTTC; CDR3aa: CASSLGTSRQETQYF
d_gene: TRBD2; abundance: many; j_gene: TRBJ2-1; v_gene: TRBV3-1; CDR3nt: TGTGCCAGCAGCCCTACCTCTAGCGGGAGATGGGGCAATGAGCAGTTCTTC; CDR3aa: CASSPTSSGRWGNEQFF
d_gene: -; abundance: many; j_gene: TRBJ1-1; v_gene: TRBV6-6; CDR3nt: TGTGCCAGCATCCCGCTTTTGAACACTGAAGCTTTCTTT; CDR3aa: CASIPLLNTEAFF
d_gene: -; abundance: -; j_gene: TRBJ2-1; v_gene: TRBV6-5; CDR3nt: TGTGCCAGCAGTTACGGTTCGTCGCTAGCGAGTGAGCAGTTCTTC; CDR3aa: CASSYGSSLASEQFF